The TCR beta chain under discussion was sequenced for a study of blood T cell repertoires in COVID-19. Seattle's enrolled individuals joined amid active infection and were then monitored longitudinally. Measured with immunoSEQ multiplex PCR; TCRdb has only the in-frame clones, and not every one. The sample has over 70,000 clones, approximately 84% seen once. The V and J ends lost 2 bases and 7 bases, in that order; junction bases with no gene match: 5. The length of the CDR3 is 16 residues. Per germline, CDR1 SGHRS and CDR2 YFSETQ. The gene calls are TRBV5-1 and TRBJ1-6; 11 nucleotides agree with TRBD1. Sequenced material: peripheral blood. This TCR derives from a man between 65 and 85 years old with COVID-19, enrolled during active disease. CDR3 sequence: CASSFGQGAKNSPLHF. The CDR3 DNA reads TGCGCCAGCAGCTTTGGACAGGGGGCGAAGAATTCACCCCTCCACTTT.